The clone carrying this T cell receptor (beta chain) was recorded a few times. Its specificity is unknown. The germline CDR1 and CDR2 sequences are MNHEY and SVGAGI. The V end lost 7 bases, the J end lost 2 bases, and 14 bases lay between the germline ends. The CDR3 is 14 residues long. The entry originates in a study of identical twins. General study points: In cord blood, abundant beta clonotypes had fewer insertions; memory showed no trend. Within beta out-of-frame sequences, the excess sharing observed between twins was weaker. Among out-of-frame alpha sequences shared by twins, low generation probability occurred in excess.

From the 5' RACE reads, TCRdb called clonotypes with MiXCR, one entry per CDR3 protein. The sample has about 530,000 distinct CDR3 sequences; approximately 20% are singletons. This sample was shared with a second study, whose subject was yellow fever vaccine responses in identical twins.

The V and J genes are TRBV6-5 and TRBJ1-1; D is uncertain. This receptor was taken from a woman between 18 and 30 years old in good health. Source material: CD4+ T cells sorted from blood. The CDR3 sequence is CASIYLPGNTEAFF. The CDR3 nucleotides read TGTGCCAGCATCTACTTACCGGGTAACACTGAAGCTTTCTTT.